The 4 T cell receptor beta chains given below trace back to one sample, sequenced in a study of T cells after yellow fever vaccination. From the 5' RACE reads, TCRdb called clonotypes with MiXCR, one entry per CDR3 protein. The data show approximately 300,000 distinct CDR3 sequences, with 6.8% seen just once and about 18% held by the top ten. Source: PBMCs, taken 45 days after the first yellow fever vaccination. These TCRs come from a man aged 18 to 30 who received the YFV17D yellow fever vaccine.

The sample holds a few counts of this clonotype. Here the CDR3 reads CASSFSQGANQPQHF. CDR3 DNA: TGTGCCAGCAGCTTTTCACAGGGGGCGAATCAGCCCCAGCATTTT. V usage is TRBV7-9 and J usage is TRBJ1-5; 9 bases match TRBD1. From germline, CDR1 is SEHNR and CDR2 FQNEAQ (reference sequence). The CDR3 totals 15 residues. Trimming took 3 bases from V and 4 from J; bases not matched to a gene: 4.

This clonotype was recorded a few times. The chain uses TRBV30 and TRBJ1-1; 7 bases align to TRBD1. V lost 4 bases and J lost 13; bases outside the gene matches: 21. CDR1 and CDR2 (germline): GTSNPN, SVGIG (reference sequence). The CDR3 has 15 residues. DNA of the CDR3: TGTGCCTGGACCTATCCTGACAGGGTAAGCCGAGCGGGTTTCTTT. Translation gives CAWTYPDRVSRAGFF.

The V call is TRBV18, the J call TRBJ2-7; perhaps TRBD1 as D (6 bases). There are 16 residues in the CDR3. V was shortened by 3 bases and J by 9 bases, with 24 bases between the two germline ends. The germline V gene has CDR1 KGHSH and CDR2 LQKENI. CDR3 nucleotide sequence: TGTGCCAGCTCACCCCTCGGACAGAAAGGTACGGGTCTGCAGTACGTC. The encoded protein is CASSPLGQKGTGLQYV.

The chain is built from TRBV28 and TRBJ2-5; D uncertain. The CDR3 runs 13 residues. Between the trimmed V and J ends, which lost 2 bases and 0 bases, there was a span of 4 bases. CDR1 and CDR2 (germline): MDHEN, SYDVKM. This chain's CDR3 is CASSLPNQETQYF. The DNA of the CDR3 is TGTGCCAGCAGTTTACCGAACCAAGAGACCCAGTACTTC.